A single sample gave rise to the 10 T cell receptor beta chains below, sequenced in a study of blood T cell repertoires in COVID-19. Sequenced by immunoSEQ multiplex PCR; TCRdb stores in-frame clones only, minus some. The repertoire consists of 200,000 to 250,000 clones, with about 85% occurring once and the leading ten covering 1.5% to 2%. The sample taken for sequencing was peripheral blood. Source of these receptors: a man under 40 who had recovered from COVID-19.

The CDR3 here is CASSPNPDREREKLFF. DNA of the CDR3: TGTGCCAGCAGCCCAAATCCCGACAGGGAAAGAGAAAAACTGTTTTTT. The V gene is TRBV14, the J gene TRBJ1-4, with 7 bases identical to TRBD1. The V segment lost 4 bases and the J segment 8 bases; nucleotides outside the gene matches: 13. The CDR3 contains 16 residues. The germline V gene has CDR1 SGHDN and CDR2 FVKESK.

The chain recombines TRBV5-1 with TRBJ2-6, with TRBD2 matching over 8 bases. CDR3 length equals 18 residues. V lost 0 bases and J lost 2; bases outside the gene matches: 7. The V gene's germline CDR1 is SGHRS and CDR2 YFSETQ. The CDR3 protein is CASSLASGGGPGANVLTF. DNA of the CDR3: TGCGCCAGCAGCTTGGCGTCTGGCGGGGGGCCTGGGGCCAACGTCCTGACTTTC. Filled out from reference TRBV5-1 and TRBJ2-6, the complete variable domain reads KAGVTQTPRYLIKTRGQQVTLSCSPISGHRSVSWYQQTPGQGLQFLFEYFSETQRNKGNFPGRFSGRQFSNSRSEMNVSTLELGDSALYLCASSLASGGGPGANVLTFGAGSRLTVL.

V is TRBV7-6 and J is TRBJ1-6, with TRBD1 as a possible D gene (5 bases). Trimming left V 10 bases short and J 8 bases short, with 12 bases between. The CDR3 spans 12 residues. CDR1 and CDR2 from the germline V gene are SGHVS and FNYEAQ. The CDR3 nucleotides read TGTGCCACAGAGGCGGGGGATTCACCCCTCCACTTT. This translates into CATEAGDSPLHF.

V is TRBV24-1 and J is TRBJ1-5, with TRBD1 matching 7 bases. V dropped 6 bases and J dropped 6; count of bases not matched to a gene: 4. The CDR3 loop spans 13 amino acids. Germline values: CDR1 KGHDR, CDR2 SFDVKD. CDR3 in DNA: TGTGCCACCAGTTCGGGACAGTCTCAGCCCCAGCATTTT. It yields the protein CATSSGQSQPQHF.

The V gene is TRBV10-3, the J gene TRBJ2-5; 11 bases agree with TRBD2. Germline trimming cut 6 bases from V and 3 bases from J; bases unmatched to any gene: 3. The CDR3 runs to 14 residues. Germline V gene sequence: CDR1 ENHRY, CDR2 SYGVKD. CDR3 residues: CAISVAGGEETQYF. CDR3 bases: TGTGCCATCAGCGTAGCGGGGGGGGAAGAGACCCAGTACTTC.

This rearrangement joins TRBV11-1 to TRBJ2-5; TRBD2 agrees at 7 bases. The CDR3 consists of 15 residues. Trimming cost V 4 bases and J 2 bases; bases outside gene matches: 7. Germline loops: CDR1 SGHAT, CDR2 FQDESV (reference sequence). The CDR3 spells CASSSFGGGQETQYF. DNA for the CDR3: TGTGCCAGCAGCTCCTTTGGGGGGGGACAAGAGACCCAGTACTTC. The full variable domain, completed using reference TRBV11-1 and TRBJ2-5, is EAEVAQSPRYKITEKSQAVAFWCDPISGHATLYWYRQILGQGPELLVQFQDESVVDDSQLPKDRFSAERLKGVDSTLKIQPAELGDSAMYLCASSSFGGGQETQYFGPGTRLLVL.

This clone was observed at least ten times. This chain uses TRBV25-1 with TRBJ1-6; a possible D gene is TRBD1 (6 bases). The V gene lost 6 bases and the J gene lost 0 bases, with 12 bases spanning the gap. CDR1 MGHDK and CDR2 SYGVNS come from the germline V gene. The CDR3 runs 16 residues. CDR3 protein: CASSLTGNSYNSPLHF. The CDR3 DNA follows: TGTGCCAGCAGCCTAACAGGGAACTCCTATAATTCACCCCTCCACTTT.

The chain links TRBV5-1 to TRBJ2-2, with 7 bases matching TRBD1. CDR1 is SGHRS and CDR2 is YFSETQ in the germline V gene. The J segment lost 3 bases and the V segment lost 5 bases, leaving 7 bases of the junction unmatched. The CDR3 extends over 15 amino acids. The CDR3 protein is CASRAGGIDTGELFF. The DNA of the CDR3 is TGCGCCAGCAGGGCAGGGGGAATCGACACCGGGGAGCTGTTTTTT.

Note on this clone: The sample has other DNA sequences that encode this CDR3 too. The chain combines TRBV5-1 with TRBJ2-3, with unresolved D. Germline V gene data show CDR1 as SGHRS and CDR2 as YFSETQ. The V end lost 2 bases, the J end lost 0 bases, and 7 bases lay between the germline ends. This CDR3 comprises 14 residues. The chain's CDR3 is CASSLSVSTDTQYF. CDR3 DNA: TGCGCCAGCAGCTTATCGGTTAGCACAGATACGCAGTATTTT.

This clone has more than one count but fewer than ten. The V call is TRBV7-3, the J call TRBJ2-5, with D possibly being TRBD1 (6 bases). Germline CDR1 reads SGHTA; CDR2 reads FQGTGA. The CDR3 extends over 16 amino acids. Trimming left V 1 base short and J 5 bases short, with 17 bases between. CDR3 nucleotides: TGTGCCAGCAGCTTAAGGCCCCCGGGGCAGGGGGAGACCCAGTACTTC. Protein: CASSLRPPGQGETQYF.